This T cell receptor beta chain was documented in a study of blood T cell repertoires in COVID-19. Study at large: Sites across the United States, Italy and Spain contributed samples from acute and convalescent COVID-19. From T cells, B-cell-depleted T cells, or PBMCs came the material, which was cDNA or gDNA.

Profiled with immunoSEQ multiplex PCR; TCRdb holds only in-frame clones, not every one. Of some 88,000 clones in the sample, roughly 77% were seen once. CDR3 length: 12 amino acids. Germline assignment: CDR1 MDHEN and CDR2 SYDVKM. With V trimmed by 10 bases and J by 10 bases, 5 bases remained unmatched. This TCR was recovered from a human donor in a cohort sampled during active COVID-19. The chain combines TRBV28 with TRBJ1-6, with 9 bases fitting TRBD1. Specimen: peripheral blood. CDR3 DNA sequence: TGTGCCACCGGGACAGGGAGGTCACCCCTCCACTTT. This sequence encodes CATGTGRSPLHF.